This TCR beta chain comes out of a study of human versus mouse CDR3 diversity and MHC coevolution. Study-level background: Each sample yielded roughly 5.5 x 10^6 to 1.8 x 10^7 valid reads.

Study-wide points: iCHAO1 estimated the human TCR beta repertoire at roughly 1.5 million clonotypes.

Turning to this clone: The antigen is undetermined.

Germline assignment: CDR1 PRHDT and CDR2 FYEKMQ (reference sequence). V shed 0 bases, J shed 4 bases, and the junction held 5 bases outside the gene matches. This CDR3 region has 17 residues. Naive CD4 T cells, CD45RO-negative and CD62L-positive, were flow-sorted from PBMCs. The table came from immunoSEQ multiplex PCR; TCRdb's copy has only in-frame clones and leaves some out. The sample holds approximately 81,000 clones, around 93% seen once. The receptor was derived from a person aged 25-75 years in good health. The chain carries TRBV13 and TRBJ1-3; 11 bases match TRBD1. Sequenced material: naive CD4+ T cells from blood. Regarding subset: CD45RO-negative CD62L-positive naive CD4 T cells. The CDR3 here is CASSLGRDRGSGNTIYF. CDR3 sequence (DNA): TGTGCCAGCAGCTTAGGTAGGGACAGGGGGTCCGGAAACACCATATATTTT.